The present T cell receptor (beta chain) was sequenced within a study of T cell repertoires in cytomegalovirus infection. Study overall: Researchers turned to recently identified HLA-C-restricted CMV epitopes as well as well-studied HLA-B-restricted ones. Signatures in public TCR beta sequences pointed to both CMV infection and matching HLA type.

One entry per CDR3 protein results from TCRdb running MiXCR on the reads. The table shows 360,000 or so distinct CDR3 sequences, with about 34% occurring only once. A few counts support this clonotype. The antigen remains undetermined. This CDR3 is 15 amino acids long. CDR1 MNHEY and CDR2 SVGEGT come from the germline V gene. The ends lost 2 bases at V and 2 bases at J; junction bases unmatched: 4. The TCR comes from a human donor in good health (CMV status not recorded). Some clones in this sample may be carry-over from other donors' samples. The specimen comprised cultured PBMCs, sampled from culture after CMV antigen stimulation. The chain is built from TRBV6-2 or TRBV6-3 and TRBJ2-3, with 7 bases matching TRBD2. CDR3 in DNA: TGTGCCAGCAGTTACCCCCAGCGGGACACAGATACGCAGTATTTT. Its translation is CASSYPQRDTDTQYF.